The 27 T cell receptor beta chains in this list originate from one sample, sequenced in a study of blood T cell repertoires in COVID-19. Method: immunoSEQ multiplex PCR; TCRdb's copy keeps in-frame clones and lacks some. Among roughly 130,000 clones listed, about 84% were seen once. The sample comprised peripheral blood. The receptors derive from a woman aged 60-70 years with acute or convalescent COVID-19.

The chain employs TRBV5-1 and TRBJ2-3; D gene uncertain. V lost 0 bases and J lost 2, with 4 bases in between. The CDR3 length is 13 residues. Germline V gives CDR1 SGHRS, CDR2 YFSETQ. DNA of the CDR3: TGCGCCAGCAGCTTGGTCTTCACAGATACGCAGTATTTT. This gives the protein CASSLVFTDTQYF.

This clone came up a few times. J is TRBJ2-7 and V is TRBV7-8; a possible D gene is TRBD1 (5 bases). V was shortened by 7 bases and J by 4 bases, with 17 bases between the two germline ends. The CDR3 runs 14 residues. Germline-derived CDR1 and CDR2 are SGHVS and FQNEAQ. CDR3 coding DNA: TGTGCCAGCACCCCCCAGGGCCAGATTTACGAGCAGTACTTC. It codes for CASTPQGQIYEQYF.

This sequence joins TRBV6-4 and TRBJ1-5; 7 bases match TRBD1. This CDR3 contains 16 residues. Losses at the gene ends were 6 bases for V and 8 bases for J; bases not matched to a gene: 16. Germline values: CDR1 MRHNA, CDR2 SNTAGT. The CDR3 DNA follows: TGTGCCAGCAGCTCCGACAGGGAGGCCGTGATTGAGCCCCAGCATTTT. Translated: CASSSDREAVIEPQHF.

The V call is TRBV6-5, the J call TRBJ1-1, with a weak D call TRBD1 (5 bases). The germline V and J ends were trimmed by 3 bases and 8 bases, with 13 bases remaining between them. There are 13 residues in the CDR3. Germline CDR1 reads MNHEY; CDR2 reads SVGAGI. CDR3 in DNA: TGTGCCAGCAGTTATTGGGCAGGGAGGGAAGCTTTCTTT. Amino acids: CASSYWAGREAFF.

The V call is TRBV27, the J call TRBJ2-5; a weak D match, TRBD2 (6 bases). Germline CDR1 reads MNHEY; CDR2 reads SMNVEV (reference sequence). The V end was cut by 6 bases, the J end by 5 bases, with 16 bases between. The CDR3 is 14 residues long. The DNA for the CDR3 is TGTGCCAGCAGGGAGGGATATTCGCGGGAGACCCAGTACTTC. Its translation: CASREGYSRETQYF.

The chain links TRBV5-8 to TRBJ1-4; D possibly corresponds to TRBD1 (5 bases). There are 15 residues in the CDR3. Trimming removed 4 bases at V and 8 bases at J, with 18 bases between. Germline V gene data show CDR1 as SGHTS and CDR2 as YDEGEE. Here the CDR3 reads CASSPRGAGGEKLFF. In DNA, the CDR3 is TGTGCCAGCAGCCCCCGCGGGGCCGGAGGAGAAAAACTGTTTTTT. Drawing the rest from reference TRBV5-8 and TRBJ1-4, the complete variable domain is EAGVTQSPTHLIKTRGQQATLRCSPISGHTSVYWYQQALGLGLQFLLWYDEGEERNRGNFPPRFSGRQFPNYSSELNVNALELEDSALYLCASSPRGAGGEKLFFGSGTQLSVL.

The rearrangement uses TRBV29-1 and TRBJ1-5, with a tentative D call TRBD1 (6 bases). Trimming took 4 bases from V and 1 from J, leaving 17 bases between them. Germline V gene data show CDR1 as SQVTM and CDR2 as ANQGSEA. The CDR3 consists of 16 residues. CDR3: CSVASSDRLSNQPQHF. The CDR3 coding sequence is TGCAGCGTTGCTTCTAGTGACAGGTTGAGCAATCAGCCCCAGCATTTT. The full variable domain, in which reference TRBV29-1 and TRBJ1-5 provide the parts outside the CDR3, is SAVISQKPSRDICQRGTSLTIQCQVDSQVTMMFWYRQQPGQSLTLIATANQGSEATYESGFVIDKFPISRPNLTFSTLTVSNMSPEDSSIYLCSVASSDRLSNQPQHFGDGTRLSIL.

This chain uses TRBV19 with TRBJ1-5, with 8 bases matching TRBD1. Germline assignment: CDR1 LNHDA and CDR2 SQIVND (reference sequence). J was trimmed by 2 bases and V by 7 bases; bases with no gene match: 10. The CDR3 totals 16 residues. CDR3 DNA: TGTGCCAGTACCCCAAGAATGGACAGGGGCAATCAGCCCCAGCATTTT. This translates into CASTPRMDRGNQPQHF.

The CDR3 DNA sequence: TGTGCCAGCACCAAAACCACAGGGGCTTACGAAAAACTGTTTTTT. Encoded protein: CASTKTTGAYEKLFF. This chain uses TRBV11-2 with TRBJ1-4; TRBD1 aligns across 7 bases. Trimming cost V 7 bases and J 8 bases; bases outside gene matches: 13. This CDR3 is built from 15 residues. CDR1 and CDR2 (germline): SGHAT, FQNNGV. The complete variable domain, with remaining parts taken from reference TRBV11-2 and TRBJ1-4, reads EAGVAQSPRYKIIEKRQSVAFWCNPISGHATLYWYQQILGQGPKLLIQFQNNGVVDDSQLPKDRFSAERLKGVDSTLKIQPAKLEDSAVYLCASTKTTGAYEKLFFGSGTQLSVL.

V usage is TRBV12-5 and J usage is TRBJ2-7, with 8 bases that match TRBD1. Germline CDR1 is LGHNT and CDR2 is FRNRAP. The CDR3 contains 14 residues. With V trimmed by 7 bases and J by 0 bases, 5 bases remained unmatched. CDR3 DNA: TGTGCTAGTGCTGGACAGGGTTCCTCCTACGAGCAGTACGTC. Protein sequence: CASAGQGSSYEQYV.

This chain connects TRBV6-1 to TRBJ1-5; TRBD1 might be the D (6 bases). Trimming shortened V by 4 bases and J by 6 bases, and 22 bases separated the two germline ends. The CDR3 has 17 amino acids. Per the germline V gene, CDR1 is MNHNS and CDR2 is SASEGT. CDR3 sequence: CASSGVAGVTWGQPQHF. The CDR3, as DNA: TGTGCCAGCAGTGGAGTCGCAGGGGTAACATGGGGTCAGCCCCAGCATTTT.

The chain joins TRBV5-4 to TRBJ1-2, with 8 positions matching TRBD1. The ends lost 4 bases at V and 0 bases at J; junction bases unmatched: 8. The length of the CDR3 is 16 residues. Germline V CDR1 and CDR2: SGHNT, YYREEE (reference sequence). Written as DNA, the CDR3 is TGTGCCAGCAGCCAGACAGGGGCGAAGGCTAACTATGGCTACACCTTC. Translated: CASSQTGAKANYGYTF. Based on the CDR3 plus reference TRBV5-4 and TRBJ1-2, the full variable domain is ETGVTQSPTHLIKTRGQQVTLRCSSQSGHNTVSWYQQALGQGPQFIFQYYREEENGRGNFPPRFSGLQFPNYSSELNVNALELDDSALYLCASSQTGAKANYGYTFGSGTRLTVV.

This sequence joins TRBV12-3 or TRBV12-4 and TRBJ1-1, with a tentative D call TRBD1 (5 bases). The CDR3 runs 13 residues. Trimming stripped 7 bases from V and 8 bases from J, with 17 bases between. The CDR3 region is CASTHLDSPEAFF. The DNA for the CDR3 is TGTGCCAGCACCCACCTTGACAGTCCAGAAGCTTTCTTT.

This clone was observed once. CDR3 bases: TGTGCCAGCAGGGGGACAGTTACTCTAAACTATGGCTACACCTTC. Translating gives CASRGTVTLNYGYTF. V is TRBV2 and J is TRBJ1-2, with 7 bases matching TRBD1. V gave up 6 bases and J gave up 2 bases; unmatched junction bases: 9. Germline loops: CDR1 SNHLY, CDR2 FYNNEI. The CDR3 is 15 amino acids.

CDR3 sequence (DNA): TGTGCCAGCAGGACAGGGCGGTTGACTGAAGCTTTCTTT. It codes for CASRTGRLTEAFF. The chain is built from TRBV12-3 or TRBV12-4 and TRBJ1-1; 7 bases fit TRBD1. The ends lost 6 bases at V and 5 bases at J; junction bases unmatched: 6. The CDR3 runs 13 residues.

The chain employs TRBV27 and TRBJ1-1, with a tentative D call TRBD1 (6 bases). V was pared by 0 bases and J by 4 bases, with 9 bases between. Germline V gene sequence: CDR1 MNHEY, CDR2 SMNVEV (reference sequence). The CDR3 is made up of 14 amino acids. CDR3 loop: CASSLSRGSTEAFF. The CDR3 DNA reads as TGTGCCAGCAGTTTATCGAGGGGGAGCACTGAAGCTTTCTTT.

The J gene is TRBJ1-1, the V gene TRBV6-5; D unclear. CDR1 is MNHEY and CDR2 is SVGAGI in the germline V gene. The V gene lost 2 bases and the J gene lost 3 bases, with 10 bases spanning the gap. The CDR3 consists of 14 residues. CDR3 DNA: TGTGCCAGCAGTTACCGTGCCCGGGACACTGAAGCTTTCTTT. Translating it yields CASSYRARDTEAFF.

V usage is TRBV6-5 and J usage is TRBJ1-5; D possibly corresponds to TRBD1 (6 bases). V shed 8 bases and J shed 2 bases, with 10 bases lying between them. The CDR3 is made up of 13 amino acids. Germline values: CDR1 MNHEY, CDR2 SVGAGI. This CDR3 reads CASRRQGNQPQHF. CDR3 DNA sequence: TGTGCCAGCCGGCGACAGGGCAATCAGCCCCAGCATTTT.

The chain links TRBV19 to TRBJ1-1; D is possibly TRBD1 (6 bases). The CDR3 length is 12 residues. CDR1 is LNHDA, CDR2 SQIVND, per germline (reference sequence). Trimming pared 1 base from V and 11 bases from J, leaving 11 bases between. The CDR3: CASSIGGGRAFF. The CDR3 DNA reads TGTGCCAGTAGTATAGGTGGGGGCAGGGCTTTCTTT.

J is TRBJ2-4 and V is TRBV9; 8 bases are a match to TRBD1. The V gene's germline CDR1 is SGDLS and CDR2 YYNGEE. With V trimmed by 3 bases and J by 5 bases, 7 bases remained unmatched. The CDR3 runs to 15 residues. The CDR3 reads CASSAGQGLQNIQYF. The CDR3, as DNA: TGTGCCAGCAGCGCTGGACAGGGCCTGCAAAACATTCAGTACTTC.

The chain recombines TRBV23-1 with TRBJ1-5, with D unclear. TRBV23-1 counts as an open reading frame of uncertain function. The V end lost 0 bases, the J end lost 2 bases, and 8 bases lay between the germline ends. The CDR3 contains 15 residues. The DNA of the CDR3 is TGCGCCAGCAGTCAATCGGGGAGGGGCAATCAGCCCCAGCATTTT. Translating gives CASSQSGRGNQPQHF.

V gene TRBV19 combines with J gene TRBJ1-2; 12 bases line up with TRBD1. From germline, CDR1 is LNHDA and CDR2 SQIVND (reference sequence). The ends lost 3 bases at V and 7 bases at J; junction bases unmatched: 6. This CDR3 has 15 amino acids. The CDR3 DNA is TGTGCCAGTAGTATCTCGGGGACAGGGGGCGTTGGCTACACCTTC. It specifies CASSISGTGGVGYTF.

A note on this clone: The same CDR3 is also encoded by other DNA sequences in this sample. The chain uses TRBV9 and TRBJ1-1, with D uncertain. CDR1 and CDR2 from the germline V gene are SGDLS and YYNGEE. V dropped 2 bases and J dropped 0 bases, with 5 bases sitting between them. This CDR3 is built from 13 residues. The CDR3 is CASSVDMNTEAFF. In DNA, the CDR3 is TGTGCCAGCAGCGTTGACATGAACACTGAAGCTTTCTTT. Based on the CDR3 plus reference TRBV9 and TRBJ1-1, the full variable domain is DSGVTQTPKHLITATGQRVTLRCSPRSGDLSVYWYQQSLDQGLQFLIQYYNGEERAKGNILERFSAQQFPDLHSELNLSSLELGDSALYFCASSVDMNTEAFFGQGTRLTVV.

The chain recombines TRBV30 with TRBJ1-6; D possibly corresponds to TRBD1 (6 bases). The V end was cut by 8 bases, the J end by 7 bases, with 18 bases between. The CDR3 is 14 amino acids. CDR1 is GTSNPN, CDR2 SVGIG, per germline (reference sequence). CDR3 bases: TGTGCCGGAGACAGGATGAGCGGAAATTCACCCCTCCACTTT. This codes for CAGDRMSGNSPLHF.

V usage is TRBV6-1 and J usage is TRBJ2-7; a weak D match, TRBD1 (5 bases). Germline V gene sequence: CDR1 MNHNS, CDR2 SASEGT. CDR3 length: 18 amino acids. Deletions cut 1 base from V and 4 bases from J, with 23 bases between. The CDR3, as DNA: TGTGCCAGCAGTGAAGAGGACATAACACTACCTCCTACATACGAGCAGTACTTC. Protein: CASSEEDITLPPTYEQYF.

V usage is TRBV18 and J usage is TRBJ1-1; TRBD1 might be the D (6 bases). V was pared by 3 bases and J by 3 bases, with 26 bases between. CDR1 KGHSH and CDR2 LQKENI come from the germline V gene. This CDR3 has 19 amino acids. The CDR3 DNA reads as TGTGCCAGCTCACCCTTTTCGCAGGGGCTCAGAAGGAACGACACTGAAGCTTTCTTT. Its translation is CASSPFSQGLRRNDTEAFF. Variable domain in full (rest from reference TRBV18 and TRBJ1-1): NAGVMQNPRHLVRRRGQEARLRCSPMKGHSHVYWYRQLPEEGLKFMVYLQKENIIDESGMPKERFSAEFPKEGPSILRIQQVVRGDSAAYFCASSPFSQGLRRNDTEAFFGQGTRLTVV.

The gene calls are TRBV10-1 and TRBJ1-1; 11 bases fit TRBD1. Germline V gene lookup returns CDR1 WNHNN and CDR2 SYGVQD (reference sequence). The CDR3 is 15 residues long. V lost 8 bases and J lost 5; bases outside the gene matches: 10. CDR3 DNA sequence: TGCGCCAGCCGGGTGGACAGGGGGCTTGGTACTGAAGCTTTCTTT. Protein: CASRVDRGLGTEAFF.